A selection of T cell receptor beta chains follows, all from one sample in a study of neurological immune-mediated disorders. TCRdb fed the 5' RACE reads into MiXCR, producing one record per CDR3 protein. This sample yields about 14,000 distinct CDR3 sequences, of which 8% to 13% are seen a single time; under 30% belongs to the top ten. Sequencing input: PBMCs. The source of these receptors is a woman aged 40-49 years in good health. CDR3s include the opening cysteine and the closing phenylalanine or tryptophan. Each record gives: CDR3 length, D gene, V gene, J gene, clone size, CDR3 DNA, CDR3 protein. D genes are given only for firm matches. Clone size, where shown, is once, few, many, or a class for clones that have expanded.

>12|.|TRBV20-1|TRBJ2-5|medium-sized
TGCAGTGCTCTCCCGGGGAAAGAGACCCAGTACTTC
CSALPGKETQYF
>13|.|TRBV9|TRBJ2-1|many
TGTGCCAGCCAACCGGCGTCCTACAATGAGCAGTTCTTC
CASQPASYNEQFF
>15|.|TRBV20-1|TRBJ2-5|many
TGCAGTGCTATAAAGAGTGGGGCTGTCCAAGAGACCCAGTACTTC
CSAIKSGAVQETQYF
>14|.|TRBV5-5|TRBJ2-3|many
TGTGCCAGCAGCGCCGAATGGGGCTCAGATACGCAGTATTTT
CASSAEWGSDTQYF
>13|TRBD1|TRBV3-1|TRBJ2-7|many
TGTGCCAGCTCACAGGGGGAGTCCTACGAGCAGTACTTC
CASSQGESYEQYF
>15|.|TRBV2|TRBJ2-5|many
TGTGCCAGCAGTGAAGCGCGTAGACCTGCTATGAGCCAGTACTTC
CASSEARRPAMSQYF
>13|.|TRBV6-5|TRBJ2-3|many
TGTGCCAGCAGTTACGGGGGAACAGATACGCAGTATTTT
CASSYGGTDTQYF
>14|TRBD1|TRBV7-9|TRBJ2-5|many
TGTGCCAGCAGCCATACCGACAGGGAAGAGACCCAGTACTTC
CASSHTDREETQYF
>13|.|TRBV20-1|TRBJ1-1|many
TGCAGATTGGCGAGTCCGGTGAACGCTGAAGCTTTCTTT
CRLASPVNAEAFF
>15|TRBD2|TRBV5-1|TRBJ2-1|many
TGCGCCAGCAGCCGGACTAGCGGGGGCCTCAATGAGCAGTTCTTC
CASSRTSGGLNEQFF
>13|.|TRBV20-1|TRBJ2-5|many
TGCAGTGCTAGAGGCCTAGCCCGAGAGACCCAGTACTTC
CSARGLARETQYF
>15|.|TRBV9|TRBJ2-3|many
TGTGCCAGCAGCGCATTAGGACGGATCACAGATACGCAGTATTTT
CASSALGRITDTQYF
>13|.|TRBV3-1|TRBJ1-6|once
TGTGCCAGCAGCCCATCAGGGGAATCACCCCTCCACTTT
CASSPSGESPLHF
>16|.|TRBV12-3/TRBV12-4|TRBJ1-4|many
TGTGCCAGCAGTTTTGGTCAGGCCCCGGGAGATGAAAAACTGTTTTTT
CASSFGQAPGDEKLFF
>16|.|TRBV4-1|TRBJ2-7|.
TGCGCCAGCAGCCAAGGCGTATTACAGGGTAGATCCGAGCAGTACTTC
CASSQGVLQGRSEQYF
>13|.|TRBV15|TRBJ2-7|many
TGTGCCACCAGCGACGGTTTTGGAGGCGAGCAGTACTTC
CATSDGFGGEQYF
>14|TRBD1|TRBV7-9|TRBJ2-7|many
TGTGCCAGCAGCTCCCGACAGGGTTTAGACGAGCAGTACTTC
CASSSRQGLDEQYF
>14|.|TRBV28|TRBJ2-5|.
TGTGCCAGCAGCCCCACAGGGCTGGGAGAGACCCAGTACTTC
CASSPTGLGETQYF
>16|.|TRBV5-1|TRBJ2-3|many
TGCGCCAGCAGTATACAGGGCCCGCCTAGCACAGATACGCAGTATTTT
CASSIQGPPSTDTQYF
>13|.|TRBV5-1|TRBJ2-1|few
TGCGCCAGCAGCTTTGCCGGGGTGGACGAGCAGTTCTTC
CASSFAGVDEQFF
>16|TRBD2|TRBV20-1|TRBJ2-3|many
TGCAGTGTGCACCGAGTGGCGGGACTAGACACAGATACGCAGTATTTT
CSVHRVAGLDTDTQYF
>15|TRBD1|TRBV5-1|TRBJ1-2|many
TGCGCCAGCAGCATAACAGGGGGCGAGGGGTATGGCTACACCTTC
CASSITGGEGYGYTF
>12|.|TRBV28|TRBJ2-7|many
TGTGCCAGCAGTTGGAATCTCTACGAGCAGTACTTC
CASSWNLYEQYF
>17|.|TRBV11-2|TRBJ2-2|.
TGTGCCAGCAGCCCCGCGAGCTTTCGTATTATCACCGGGGAGCTGTTTTTT
CASSPASFRIITGELFF
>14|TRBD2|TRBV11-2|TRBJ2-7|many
TGTGCCAGCAGGGGGACTAGCGGCTACTACGAGCAGTACTTC
CASRGTSGYYEQYF
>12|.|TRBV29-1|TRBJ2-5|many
TGCAGCGTTGGTGAGGGGAGTGAGACCCAGTACTTC
CSVGEGSETQYF
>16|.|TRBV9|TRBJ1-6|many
TGTGCCAGCAGCGTAGGACAGGTAGGCGCGAATTCACCCCTCCACTTT
CASSVGQVGANSPLHF
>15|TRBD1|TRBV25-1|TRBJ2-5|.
TGTGCCAGCAGTGAAACAGGGGGCTTGCAAGAGACCCAGTACTTC
CASSETGGLQETQYF
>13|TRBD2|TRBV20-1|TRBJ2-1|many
TGCAGTGCTAGAGAAACAGCGGGAACAGGCCCGTTCTTC
CSARETAGTGPFF
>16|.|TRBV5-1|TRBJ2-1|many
TGCGCCAGCAGCTTGTACCCCGGAAGCTCCTACAATGAGCAGTTCTTC
CASSLYPGSSYNEQFF
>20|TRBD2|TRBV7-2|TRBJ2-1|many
TGTGCCAGCAGCTTCCCTGGGGAAACTAGCGGGAGACCTGAATACAATGAGCAGTTCTTC
CASSFPGETSGRPEYNEQFF
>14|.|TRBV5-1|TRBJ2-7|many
TGCGCCAGCAGCAACAGAGTAGACCGGTACGAGCAGTACTTC
CASSNRVDRYEQYF
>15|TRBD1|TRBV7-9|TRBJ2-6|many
TGTGCCAGCACTGGACAGGGGGCTGGGGCCAACGTCCTGACTTTC
CASTGQGAGANVLTF
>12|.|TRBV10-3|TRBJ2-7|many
TGTGCCATCAAGGGGCAGTCCTACGAGCAGTACTTC
CAIKGQSYEQYF
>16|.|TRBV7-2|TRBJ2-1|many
TGTGCCAGCAGCGCAGACGGGCCAAACGGAAGGGATGAGCAGTTCTTC
CASSADGPNGRDEQFF
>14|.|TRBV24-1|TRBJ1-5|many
TGTGCCACCAGCGAACAGACTAGCAATCAGCCCCAGCATTTT
CATSEQTSNQPQHF
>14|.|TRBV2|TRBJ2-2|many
TGTGCCAGCAGTGTGACAGGGAACACCGGGGAGCTGTTTTTT
CASSVTGNTGELFF
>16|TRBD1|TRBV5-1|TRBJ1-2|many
TGCGCCAGCAGCTTGAGGCAGGGGGCGGGCGACTATGGCTACACCTTC
CASSLRQGAGDYGYTF
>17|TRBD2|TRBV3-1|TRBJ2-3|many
TGTGCCAGCAGGGTGACTAGCGGGGATGCTAACACAGATACGCAGTATTTT
CASRVTSGDANTDTQYF
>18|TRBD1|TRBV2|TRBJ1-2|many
TGTGCCAGCAATGGAAACCCGAGGGGCCAGACAGGGGACTATGGCTACACCTTC
CASNGNPRGQTGDYGYTF
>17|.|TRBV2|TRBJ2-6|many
TGTGCCAGCAGTGAATGGGAACATCTCTCTGGGGCCAACGTCCTGACTTTC
CASSEWEHLSGANVLTF
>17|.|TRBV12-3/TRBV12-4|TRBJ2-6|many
TGTGCCAGCAGTTTAGGGGCTACAGTCTCTGGGGCCAACGTCCTGACTTTC
CASSLGATVSGANVLTF
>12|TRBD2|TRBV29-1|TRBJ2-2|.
TGCAGCTCCCTAGCGGGAACCGGGGAGCTGTTTTTT
CSSLAGTGELFF
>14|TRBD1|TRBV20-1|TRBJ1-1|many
TGCAGTGCCCGACAGGGGGCTATCAAGACTGAAGCTTTCTTT
CSARQGAIKTEAFF
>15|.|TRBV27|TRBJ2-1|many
TGTGCCAGCAGTTTAAAATGGGCGACTCCAAATGAGCAGTTCTTC
CASSLKWATPNEQFF
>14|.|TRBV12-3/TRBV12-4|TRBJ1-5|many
TGTGCCAGCAGTTTCAGGACAGGCAATCAGCCCCAGCATTTT
CASSFRTGNQPQHF
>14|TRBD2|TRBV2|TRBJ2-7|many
TGTGCGAGCCGACTAGCGGGAGGCTCCTACGAGCAGTACTTC
CASRLAGGSYEQYF
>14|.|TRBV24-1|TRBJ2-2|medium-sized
TGTGCCACCAGTTCTCTAGCAGACACCGGGGAGCTGTTTTTT
CATSSLADTGELFF
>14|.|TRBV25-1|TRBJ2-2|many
TGTGCCAGCAGTGGCCAGGGGTATGTCGGGGAGCTGTTTTTT
CASSGQGYVGELFF
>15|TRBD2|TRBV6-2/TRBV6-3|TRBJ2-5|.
TGTGCCATTAGTCCCTCGAGCGGGAGCGGAGAGACCCAGTACTTC
CAISPSSGSGETQYF